This TCR beta chain was sequenced in a study of T cell repertoires in cytomegalovirus infection. Background on the study: Recently described HLA-C-restricted plus well-studied HLA-B-restricted CMV epitopes were used. It can be stated that public TCR beta signatures indicated CMV infection as well as a matching HLA type.

In TCRdb, the reads were re-called with MiXCR into one record per CDR3 protein. The table shows about 310,000 distinct CDR3 sequences, with 25% occurring only once. Study-level results: Totalled public TCR beta family frequency picked out people who carried CMV plus the relevant HLA. Clonotypes of TCR beta that were HLA-C-restricted and CMV-specific dominated the ex vivo response.

The table lists this clonotype with many counts. The antigen is undetermined. This clonotype was sampled from a human donor in good health (CMV status not recorded). Some clones in this sample may be carry-over from other donors' samples. Sequenced here: cultured PBMCs, sampled from culture after CMV antigen stimulation.

The CDR3 DNA reads TGTGCCAGCAGCTCCCTTTGGGATGGTGGAGAGACCCAGTACTTC. Translated: CASSSLWDGGETQYF. V is TRBV5-6 and J is TRBJ2-5; D not resolved. The CDR3 sequence is 15 residues long. Looked up from germline, CDR1 is SGHDT and CDR2 is YYEEEE. V was cut by 3 bases and J by 4 bases, with 16 bases left in between.